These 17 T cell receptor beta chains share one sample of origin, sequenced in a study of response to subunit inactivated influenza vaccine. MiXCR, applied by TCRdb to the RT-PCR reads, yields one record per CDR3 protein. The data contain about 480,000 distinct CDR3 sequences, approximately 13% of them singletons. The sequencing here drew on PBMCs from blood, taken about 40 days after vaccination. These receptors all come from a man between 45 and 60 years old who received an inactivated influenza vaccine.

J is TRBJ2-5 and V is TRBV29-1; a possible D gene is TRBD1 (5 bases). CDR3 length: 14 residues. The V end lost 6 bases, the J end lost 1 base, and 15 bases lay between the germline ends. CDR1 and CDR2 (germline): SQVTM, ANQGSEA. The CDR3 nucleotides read TGCAGCGTGGGTGTTAGGGGCGGCCAAGAGACCCAGTACTTC. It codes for CSVGVRGGQETQYF.

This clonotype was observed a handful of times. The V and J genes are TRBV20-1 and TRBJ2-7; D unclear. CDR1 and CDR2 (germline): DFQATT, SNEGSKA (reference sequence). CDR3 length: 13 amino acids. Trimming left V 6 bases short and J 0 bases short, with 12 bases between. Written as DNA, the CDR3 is TGCAGTGCCGTCCCGAGAAGCTCCTACGAGCAGTACTTC. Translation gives CSAVPRSSYEQYF.

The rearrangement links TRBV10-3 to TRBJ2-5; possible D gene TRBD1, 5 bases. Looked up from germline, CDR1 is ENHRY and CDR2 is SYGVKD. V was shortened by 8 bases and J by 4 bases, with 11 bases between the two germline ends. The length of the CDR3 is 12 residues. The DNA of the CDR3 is TGTGCCATCGCAGGGATGGGAGAGACCCAGTACTTC. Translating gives CAIAGMGETQYF.

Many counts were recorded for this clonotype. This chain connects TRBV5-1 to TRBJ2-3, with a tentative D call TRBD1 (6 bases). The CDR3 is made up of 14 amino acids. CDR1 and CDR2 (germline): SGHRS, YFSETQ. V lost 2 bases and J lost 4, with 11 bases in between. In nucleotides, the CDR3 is TGCGCCAGCAGCTTTCAGGGGTTATCAGATACGCAGTATTTT. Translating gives CASSFQGLSDTQYF.

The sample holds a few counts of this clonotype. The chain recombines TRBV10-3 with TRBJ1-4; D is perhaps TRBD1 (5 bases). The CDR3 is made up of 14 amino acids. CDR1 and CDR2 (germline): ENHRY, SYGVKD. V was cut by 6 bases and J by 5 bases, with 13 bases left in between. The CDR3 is CAIRAGTDNEKLFF. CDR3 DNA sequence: TGTGCCATCAGAGCCGGGACGGACAATGAAAAACTGTTTTTT.

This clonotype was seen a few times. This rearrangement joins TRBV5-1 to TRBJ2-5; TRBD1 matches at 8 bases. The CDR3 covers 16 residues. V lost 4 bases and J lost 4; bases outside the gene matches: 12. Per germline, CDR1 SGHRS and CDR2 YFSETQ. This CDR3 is CASSLGQGPPSETQYF. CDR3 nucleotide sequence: TGCGCCAGCAGCCTAGGACAGGGTCCCCCCTCAGAGACCCAGTACTTC.

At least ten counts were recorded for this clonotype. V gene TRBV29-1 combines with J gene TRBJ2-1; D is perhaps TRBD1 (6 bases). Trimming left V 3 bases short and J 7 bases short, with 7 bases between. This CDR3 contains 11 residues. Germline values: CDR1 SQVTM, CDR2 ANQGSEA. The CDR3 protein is CSVDRGNEQFF. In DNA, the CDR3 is TGCAGCGTTGACAGGGGAAATGAGCAGTTCTTC.

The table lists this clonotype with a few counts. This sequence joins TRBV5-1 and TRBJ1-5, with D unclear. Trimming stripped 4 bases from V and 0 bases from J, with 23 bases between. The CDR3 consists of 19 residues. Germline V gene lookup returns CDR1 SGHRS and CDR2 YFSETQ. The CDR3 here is CASSPRVKRSPNSNQPQHF. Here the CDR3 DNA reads TGCGCCAGCAGCCCCCGGGTGAAACGTTCGCCGAATAGCAATCAGCCCCAGCATTTT.

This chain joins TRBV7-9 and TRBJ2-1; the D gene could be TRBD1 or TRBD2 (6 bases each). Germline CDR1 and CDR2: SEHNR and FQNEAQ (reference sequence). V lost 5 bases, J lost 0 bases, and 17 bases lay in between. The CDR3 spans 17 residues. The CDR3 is CASSRPWRGVSYNEQFF. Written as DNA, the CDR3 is TGTGCCAGCAGCCGCCCGTGGAGGGGGGTCTCCTACAATGAGCAGTTCTTC.

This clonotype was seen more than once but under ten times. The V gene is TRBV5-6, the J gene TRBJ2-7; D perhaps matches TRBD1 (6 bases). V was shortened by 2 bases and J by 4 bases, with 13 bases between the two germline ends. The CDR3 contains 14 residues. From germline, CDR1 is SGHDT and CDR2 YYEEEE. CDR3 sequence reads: CASSFLQGLYEQYF. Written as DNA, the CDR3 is TGTGCCAGCAGCTTTCTACAGGGTCTTTACGAGCAGTACTTC.

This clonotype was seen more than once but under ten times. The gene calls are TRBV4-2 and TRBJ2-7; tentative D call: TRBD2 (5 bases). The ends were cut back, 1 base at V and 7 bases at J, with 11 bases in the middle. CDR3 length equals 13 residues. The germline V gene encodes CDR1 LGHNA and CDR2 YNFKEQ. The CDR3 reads CASSQGPEREQYF. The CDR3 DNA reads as TGTGCCAGCAGCCAAGGTCCCGAGCGGGAGCAGTACTTC.

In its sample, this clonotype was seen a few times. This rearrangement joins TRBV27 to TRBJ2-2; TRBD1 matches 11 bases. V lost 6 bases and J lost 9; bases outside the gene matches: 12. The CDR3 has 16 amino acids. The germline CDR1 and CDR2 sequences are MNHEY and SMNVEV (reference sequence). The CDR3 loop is CASSPGQGAVSRELFF. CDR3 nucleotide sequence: TGTGCCAGCAGCCCTGGACAGGGGGCTGTGAGTCGGGAGCTGTTTTTT.

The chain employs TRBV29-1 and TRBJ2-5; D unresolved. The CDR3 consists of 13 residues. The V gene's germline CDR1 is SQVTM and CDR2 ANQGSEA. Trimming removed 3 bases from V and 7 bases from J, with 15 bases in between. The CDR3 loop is CSVDLLWDGTQYF. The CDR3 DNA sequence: TGCAGCGTTGATCTTCTCTGGGATGGGACCCAGTACTTC.

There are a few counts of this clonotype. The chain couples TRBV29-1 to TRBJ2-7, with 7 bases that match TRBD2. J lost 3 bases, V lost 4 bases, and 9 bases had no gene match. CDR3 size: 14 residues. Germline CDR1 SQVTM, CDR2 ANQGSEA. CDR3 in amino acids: CSVAGRGEVYEQYF. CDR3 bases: TGCAGCGTTGCGGGTCGGGGGGAGGTCTACGAGCAGTACTTC.

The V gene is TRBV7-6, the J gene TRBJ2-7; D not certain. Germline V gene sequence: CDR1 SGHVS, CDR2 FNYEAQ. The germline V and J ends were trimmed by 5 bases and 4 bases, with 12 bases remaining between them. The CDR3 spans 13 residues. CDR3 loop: CASSAVGRYEQYF. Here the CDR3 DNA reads TGTGCCAGCAGCGCCGTTGGCCGATACGAGCAGTACTTC.

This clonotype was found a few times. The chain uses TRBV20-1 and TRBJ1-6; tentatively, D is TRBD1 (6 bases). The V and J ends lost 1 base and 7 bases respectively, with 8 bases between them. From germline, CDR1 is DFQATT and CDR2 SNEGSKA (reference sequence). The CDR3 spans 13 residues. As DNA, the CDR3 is TGCAGTGCTAGAGGACAGGACAATTCACCCCTCCACTTT. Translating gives CSARGQDNSPLHF.

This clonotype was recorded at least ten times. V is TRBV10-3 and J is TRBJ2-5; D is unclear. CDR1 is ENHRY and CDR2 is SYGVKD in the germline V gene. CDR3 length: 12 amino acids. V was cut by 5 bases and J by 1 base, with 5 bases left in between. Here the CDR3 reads CAISHIQETQYF. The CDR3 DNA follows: TGTGCCATCAGTCACATCCAAGAGACCCAGTACTTC.